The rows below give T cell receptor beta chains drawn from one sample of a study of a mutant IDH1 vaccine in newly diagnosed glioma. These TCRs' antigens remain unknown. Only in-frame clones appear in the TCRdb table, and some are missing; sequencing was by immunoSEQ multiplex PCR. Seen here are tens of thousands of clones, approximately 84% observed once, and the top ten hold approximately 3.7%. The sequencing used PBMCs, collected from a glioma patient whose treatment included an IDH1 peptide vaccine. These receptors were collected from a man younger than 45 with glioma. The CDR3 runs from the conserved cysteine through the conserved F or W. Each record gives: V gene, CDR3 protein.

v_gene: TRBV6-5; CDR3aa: CASSYSLAGGLLEQFF
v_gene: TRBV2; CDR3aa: CASSESAYRGPTGELFF
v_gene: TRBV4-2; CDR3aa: CASSQEGADQPQHF
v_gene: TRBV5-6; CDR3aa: CASSSNYGYTF
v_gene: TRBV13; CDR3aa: CASSLTAGQPANTGELFF
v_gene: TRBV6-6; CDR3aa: CASSMTGTGNTEAFF
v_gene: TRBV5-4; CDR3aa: CASSWKSSYNSPLHF
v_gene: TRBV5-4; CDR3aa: CASSTSGGANTDTQYF
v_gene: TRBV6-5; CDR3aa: CASLSPFNEQFF
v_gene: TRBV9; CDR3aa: CASSERGSYYEQYF
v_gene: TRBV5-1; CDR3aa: CASREEGSNEQFF
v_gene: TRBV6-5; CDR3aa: CASRILAEYYNEQFF
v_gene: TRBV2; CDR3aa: CASRRTSNPETQYF
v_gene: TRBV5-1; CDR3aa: CASSRGEEQFF
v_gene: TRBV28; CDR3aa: CASESTMASGGPSSYEQYF
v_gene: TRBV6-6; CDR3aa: CASSDPGTPSYEQYF
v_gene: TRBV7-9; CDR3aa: CASSPRKRTERTDTQYF
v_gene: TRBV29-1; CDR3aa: CSVPGQGGNTGELFF
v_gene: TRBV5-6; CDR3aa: CASSAALAGGYNEQFF
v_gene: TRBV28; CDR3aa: CASSLQGQGYEQYF
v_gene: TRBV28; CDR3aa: CASSSPEGTPSYEQYF
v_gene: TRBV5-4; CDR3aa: CASSLADQRGQYF
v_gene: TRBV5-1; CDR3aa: CASSPARADTQYF
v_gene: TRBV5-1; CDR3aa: CASSLEGLGETQYF
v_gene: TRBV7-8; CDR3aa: CASSFSASFSYNEQFF
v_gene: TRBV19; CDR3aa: CASSIQGINQPQHF
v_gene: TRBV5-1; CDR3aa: CASSFSGPQETQYF
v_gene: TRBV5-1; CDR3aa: CASSRPDGKETQYF
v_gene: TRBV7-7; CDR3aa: CASSSSWGGELFF
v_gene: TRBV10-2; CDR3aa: CASNESSRDNQPQHF
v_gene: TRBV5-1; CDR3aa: CASSPTTGASSEQYF
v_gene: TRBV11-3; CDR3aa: CASSLRQGYEQYF
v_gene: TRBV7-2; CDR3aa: CASSREGGDQPQHF
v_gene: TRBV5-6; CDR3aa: CASSLYSPSLTNYGYTF
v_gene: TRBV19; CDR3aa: CASSIGVKGNTIYF
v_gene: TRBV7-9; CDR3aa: CASSPANVQGSGNTIYF
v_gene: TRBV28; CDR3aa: CASSLRSGGWETQYF
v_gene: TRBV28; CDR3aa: CASRLGQDYGYTF
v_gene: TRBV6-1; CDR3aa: CASSEWGGGNQPQHF
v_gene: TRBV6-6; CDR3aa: CASSYTGTGIYEQYF
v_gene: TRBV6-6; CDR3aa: CASSYSDLDTQYF
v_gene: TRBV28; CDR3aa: CGAQGSAWGAEKLFF
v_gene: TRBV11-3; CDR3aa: CASSLESKKELFF
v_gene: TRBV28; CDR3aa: CASREGQGHQPQHF
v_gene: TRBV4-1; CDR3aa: CASSPQTGGLGRSYNSPLHF
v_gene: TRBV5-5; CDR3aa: CASSPAPDNSPLHF
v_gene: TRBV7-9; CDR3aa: CASSLGAGGSKNIQYF
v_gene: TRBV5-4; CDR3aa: CASSLAGSYGYTF
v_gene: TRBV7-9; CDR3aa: CASSSGQNTEAFF
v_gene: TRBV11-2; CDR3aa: CASRSGTTVHEQYF
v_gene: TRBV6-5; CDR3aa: CASSSKQGGDYEQYF
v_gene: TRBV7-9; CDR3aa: CASSSWTGGPDTEAFF
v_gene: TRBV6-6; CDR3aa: CASSYSTGSSPLHF
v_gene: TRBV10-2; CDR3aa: CASSMGGENGYTF
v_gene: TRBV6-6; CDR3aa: CASSKGNWVSNQPQHF
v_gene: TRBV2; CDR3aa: CASSTNLAGAGGEQFF
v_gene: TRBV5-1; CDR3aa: CASSPWTGGYTEAFF
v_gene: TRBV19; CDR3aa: CASSGETQYF
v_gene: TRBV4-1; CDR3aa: CASSQVGGYTEAFF